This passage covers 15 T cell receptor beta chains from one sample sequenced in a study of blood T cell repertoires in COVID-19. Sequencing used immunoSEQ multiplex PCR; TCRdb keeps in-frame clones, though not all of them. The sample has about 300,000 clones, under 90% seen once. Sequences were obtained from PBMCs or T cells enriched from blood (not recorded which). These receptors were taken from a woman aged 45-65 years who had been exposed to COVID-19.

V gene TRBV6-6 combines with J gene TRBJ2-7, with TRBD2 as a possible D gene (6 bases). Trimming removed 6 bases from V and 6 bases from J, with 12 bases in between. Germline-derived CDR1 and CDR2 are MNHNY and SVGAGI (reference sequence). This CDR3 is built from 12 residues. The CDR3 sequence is CASSPGGGEQYF. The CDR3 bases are TGTGCCAGCAGCCCCGGGGGTGGCGAGCAGTACTTC.

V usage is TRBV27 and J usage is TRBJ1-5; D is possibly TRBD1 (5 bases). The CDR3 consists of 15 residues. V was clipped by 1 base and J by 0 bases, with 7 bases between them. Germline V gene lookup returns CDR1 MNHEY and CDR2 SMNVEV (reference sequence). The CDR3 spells CASSLYRSSNQPQHF. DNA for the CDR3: TGTGCCAGCAGTTTATACAGGAGTAGCAATCAGCCCCAGCATTTT.

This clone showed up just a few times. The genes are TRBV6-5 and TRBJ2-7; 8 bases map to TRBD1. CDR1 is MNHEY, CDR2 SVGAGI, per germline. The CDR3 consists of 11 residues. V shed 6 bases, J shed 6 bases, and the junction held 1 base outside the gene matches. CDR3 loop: CASRQGVEQYF. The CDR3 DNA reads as TGTGCCAGCAGACAGGGGGTCGAGCAGTACTTC.

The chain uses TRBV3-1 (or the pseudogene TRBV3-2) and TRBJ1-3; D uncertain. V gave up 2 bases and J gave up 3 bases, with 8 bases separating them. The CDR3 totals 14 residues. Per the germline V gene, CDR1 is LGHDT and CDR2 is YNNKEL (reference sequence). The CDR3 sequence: CASSQITVGNTIYF. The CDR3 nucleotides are TGTGCCAGCAGCCAAATAACAGTTGGAAACACCATATATTTT.

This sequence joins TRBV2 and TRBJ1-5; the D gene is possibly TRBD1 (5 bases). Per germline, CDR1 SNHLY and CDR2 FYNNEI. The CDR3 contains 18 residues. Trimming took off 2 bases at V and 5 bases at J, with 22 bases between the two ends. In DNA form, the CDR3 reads TGTGCCAGCAGTGAAAGTCCCGGGGCAGGGAGGGTTGATCAGCCCCAGCATTTT. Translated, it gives CASSESPGAGRVDQPQHF.

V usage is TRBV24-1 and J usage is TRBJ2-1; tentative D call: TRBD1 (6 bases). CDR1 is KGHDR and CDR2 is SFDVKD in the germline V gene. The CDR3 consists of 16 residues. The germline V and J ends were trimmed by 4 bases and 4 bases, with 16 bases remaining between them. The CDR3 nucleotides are TGTGCCACCAGTGACCTAGGACAGAAACTTTACAATGAGCAGTTCTTC. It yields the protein CATSDLGQKLYNEQFF.

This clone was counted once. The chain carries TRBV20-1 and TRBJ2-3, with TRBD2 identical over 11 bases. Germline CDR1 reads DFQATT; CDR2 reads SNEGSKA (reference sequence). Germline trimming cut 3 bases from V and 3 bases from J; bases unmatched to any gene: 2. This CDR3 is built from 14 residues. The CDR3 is CSASSGGDTDTQYF. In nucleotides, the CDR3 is TGCAGTGCTAGTAGCGGGGGGGATACAGATACGCAGTATTTT.

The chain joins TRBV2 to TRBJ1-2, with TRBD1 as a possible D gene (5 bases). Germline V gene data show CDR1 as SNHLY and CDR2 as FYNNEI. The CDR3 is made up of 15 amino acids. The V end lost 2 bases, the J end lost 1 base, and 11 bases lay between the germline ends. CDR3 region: CASSELQGNNYGYTF. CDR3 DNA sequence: TGTGCCAGCAGTGAACTGCAGGGTAATAACTATGGCTACACCTTC.

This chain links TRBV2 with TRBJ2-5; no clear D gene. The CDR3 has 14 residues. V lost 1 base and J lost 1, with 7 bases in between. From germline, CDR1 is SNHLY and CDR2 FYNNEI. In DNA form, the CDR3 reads TGTGCCAGCAGTGAAGGGCCGTTCCAAGAGACCCAGTACTTC. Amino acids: CASSEGPFQETQYF.

This CDR3 is CARYSPVVTDTQYF. CDR3 bases: TGTGCCAGGTACTCACCCGTCGTCACAGATACGCAGTATTTT. This chain links TRBV6-4 with TRBJ2-3; D unclear. Germline assignment: CDR1 MRHNA and CDR2 SNTAGT. The V and J ends lost 9 bases and 2 bases respectively, with 15 bases between them. The CDR3 is made up of 14 amino acids.

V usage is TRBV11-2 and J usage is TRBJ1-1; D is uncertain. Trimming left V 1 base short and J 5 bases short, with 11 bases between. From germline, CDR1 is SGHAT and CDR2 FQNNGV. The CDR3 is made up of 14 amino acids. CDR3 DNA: TGTGCCAGCAGCTTAGCCCCTGAGAGAACTGAAGCTTTCTTT. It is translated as CASSLAPERTEAFF. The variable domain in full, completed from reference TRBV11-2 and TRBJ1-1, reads EAGVAQSPRYKIIEKRQSVAFWCNPISGHATLYWYQQILGQGPKLLIQFQNNGVVDDSQLPKDRFSAERLKGVDSTLKIQPAKLEDSAVYLCASSLAPERTEAFFGQGTRLTVV.

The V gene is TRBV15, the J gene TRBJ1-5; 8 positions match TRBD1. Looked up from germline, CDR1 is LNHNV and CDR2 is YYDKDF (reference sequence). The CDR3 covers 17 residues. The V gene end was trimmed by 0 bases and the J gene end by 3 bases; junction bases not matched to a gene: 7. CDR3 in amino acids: CATSRDNGQGTNQPQHF. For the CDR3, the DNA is TGTGCCACCAGCAGAGACAACGGACAGGGAACCAATCAGCCCCAGCATTTT.

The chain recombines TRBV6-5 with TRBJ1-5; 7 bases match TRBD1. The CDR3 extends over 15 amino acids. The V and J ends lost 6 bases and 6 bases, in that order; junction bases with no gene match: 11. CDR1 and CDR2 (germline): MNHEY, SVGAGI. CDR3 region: CASRDGGQGGQPQHF. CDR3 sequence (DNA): TGTGCCAGCAGAGATGGGGGGCAGGGGGGTCAGCCCCAGCATTTT.

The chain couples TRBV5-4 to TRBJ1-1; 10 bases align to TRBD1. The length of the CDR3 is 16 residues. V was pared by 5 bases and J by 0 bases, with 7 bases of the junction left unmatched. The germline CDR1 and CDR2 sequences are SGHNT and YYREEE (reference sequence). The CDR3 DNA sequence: TGTGCCAGCAGTTCAGTGGACAGGGGGTTGAACACTGAAGCTTTCTTT. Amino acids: CASSSVDRGLNTEAFF.

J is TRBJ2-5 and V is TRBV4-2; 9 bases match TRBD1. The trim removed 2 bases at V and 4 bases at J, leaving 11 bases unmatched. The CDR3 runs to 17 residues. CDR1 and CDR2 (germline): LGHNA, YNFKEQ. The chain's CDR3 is CASSQYSTGTGTETQYF. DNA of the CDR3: TGTGCCAGCAGCCAATATTCGACCGGGACAGGGACAGAGACCCAGTACTTC.